This TCR beta chain is from a study of shared clonotypes between healthy human individuals. Profiled with immunoSEQ multiplex PCR; TCRdb holds only in-frame clones, not every one. Among millions of clones listed, about 95% were seen once. The CDR3 totals 11 residues. Deletions cut 4 bases from V and 8 bases from J, with 8 bases between. Germline CDR1 MDHEN, CDR2 SYDVKM. This clone was counted once. This TCR derives from a young man in good health. The V call is TRBV28, the J call TRBJ1-2; no firm D call. Sequenced input: naive CD4+ T cells sorted from blood. The subset: CD45RA+ positively selected. CDR3 amino acids: CASSSSTGYTF. The CDR3 nucleotides are TGTGCCAGCAGTTCCTCTACCGGCTACACCTTC.